Sequencing of this T cell receptor beta chain was carried out in a study of T cells expressing NK-cell markers (TCRdb year 2020). Looking at the study overall: Three sorted T-cell subsets (CD3+CD56+NKG2C+, CD3+CD56+NKG2C- and CD3+CD56-NKG2C+) from seven to nine donors had their TCR beta-chain repertoires profiled. Of the eight sequenced donors, seven were found to be HCMV-seropositive and one was found to be HCMV-seronegative. Randomly selected healthy volunteers, three men and five women, were used as the eight sequenced donors. Libraries were sequenced as 2 x 150 bp reads on Illumina HiSeq 2000/2500, MiSeq or NextSeq. What the work shows at the level of the full study, not this receptor alone: For six donors, the dominant CD3+CD56+NKG2C+ clonotypes were among the top 10 CD8+ clonotypes and accounted for roughly 1.0-7.5% of CD8+ T cells. Whether the expanded NKG2C-expressing T cell clones were specific for HCMV antigens was left unclear. Those dominant clonotypes were again the most abundant among CD3+CD56-NKG2C+ cells in a few donors, at roughly 25-65%.

HCMV-specific IgG was detected in serum with a commercial ELISA kit to determine HCMV serostatus. Ficoll density gradient centrifugation was used to isolate peripheral blood mononuclear cells from blood. Spanning cysteine to phenylalanine, the CDR3 consists of 18 amino acids. The entry carries no DNA sequence. CDR1 LNHNV and CDR2 YYDKDF are derived from the germline V gene (reference sequence). Sequencing took place on an Illumina HiSeq 2000. 5'RACE template switching, by which a universal primer site and unique molecular identifiers were added, was used to make TCR beta cDNA libraries. Synthesis of cDNA was primed from the TCR beta constant segment and was followed by two consecutive PCR amplification steps. The authors' analysis ran thus. Reads were demultiplexed and grouped by UMI with MIGEC, and clonotypes were assembled and quantified with MiTCR. Only TCR cDNA sequences supported by at least two reads were kept to exclude erroneous sequences. The tcR package was used for downstream repertoire analysis, and clonotypes were matched across fractions by CDR3 nucleotide sequence plus V segment. Antigen specificity was annotated against VDJdb with VDJmatch, allowing one amino acid substitution in CDR3. TCRdb reprocessed the raw reads; every CDR3 protein sequence is a single record, and DNA is not supplied. In this record, the V and J calls reflect TCRdb's handling and not the investigators' own analysis. The table for this sample lists about 460,000 distinct CDR3 sequences. The ten biggest clones cover roughly 1.4% of the sample.

As for this clonotype: Its antigen is not yet known.

This chain joins TRBV15 to TRBJ2-1; there is no DNA to check the TCRdb D call of TRBD2. Sequenced input: blood T cells: a sorted CD56 or NKG2C T cell subset, CD4+ or CD8+ T cells, or bulk PBMC T cells (not recorded which). This clonotype was obtained from a woman aged 50 to 60 in good health. Donor details come from another sample of the same person, matched by shared clones. The CDR3 amino acid sequence is: CATSRYRLGQREFDEQFF.